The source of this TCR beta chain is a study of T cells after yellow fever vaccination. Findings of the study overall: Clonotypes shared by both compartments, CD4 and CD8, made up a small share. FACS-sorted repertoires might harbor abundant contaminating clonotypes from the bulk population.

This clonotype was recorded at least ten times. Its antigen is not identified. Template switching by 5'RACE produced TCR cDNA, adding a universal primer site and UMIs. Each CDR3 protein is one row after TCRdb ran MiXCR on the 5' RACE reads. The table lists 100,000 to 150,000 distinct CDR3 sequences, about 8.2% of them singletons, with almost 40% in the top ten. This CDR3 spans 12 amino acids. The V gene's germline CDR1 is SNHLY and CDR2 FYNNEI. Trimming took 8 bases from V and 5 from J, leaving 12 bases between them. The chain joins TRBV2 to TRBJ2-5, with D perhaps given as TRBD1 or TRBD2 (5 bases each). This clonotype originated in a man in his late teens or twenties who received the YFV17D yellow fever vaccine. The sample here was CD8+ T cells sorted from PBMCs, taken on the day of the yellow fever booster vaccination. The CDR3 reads CASVGDRETQYF. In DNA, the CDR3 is TGTGCCAGCGTTGGGGACCGTGAGACCCAGTACTTC. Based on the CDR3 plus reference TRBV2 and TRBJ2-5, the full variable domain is EPEVTQTPSHQVTQMGQEVILRCVPISNHLYFYWYRQILGQKVEFLVSFYNNEISEKSEIFDDQFSVERPDGSNFTLKIRSTKLEDSAMYFCASVGDRETQYFGPGTRLLVL.